The T cell receptor beta chain described here comes from a study of blood T cells in healthy people across ages. Study results and limitations: Older age coincided with a roughly linear decline in TCR beta diversity per million T cells.

Total RNA amounts of at least 5 micrograms were extracted per sample. Together with a sample-barcoded 5' primer, a J-beta primer mix was included in a second PCR lasting about 6 to 11 cycles. Every cDNA molecule bore a tag from a template-switch adaptor containing 12 random nucleotides. One entry per CDR3 protein, called by TCRdb with MiXCR from the 5' RACE reads. The table shows roughly 900,000 distinct CDR3 sequences, with around 48% occurring only once. This clonotype showed up many times. What it binds is not known. This sequence was found in a man aged 25 to 45 in good health. Sequencing was carried out using blood.

This chain's CDR3 is CASSPGTYYEQYF. As DNA, the CDR3 is TGTGCCAGCAGCCCTGGGACATACTACGAGCAGTACTTC. The chain carries TRBV11-1 and TRBJ2-7, with D maybe TRBD1 (6 bases). The CDR3 spans 13 residues. The ends were cut back, 5 bases at V and 3 bases at J, with 11 bases in the middle. Germline V gene data show CDR1 as SGHAT and CDR2 as FQDESV (reference sequence).